This TCR beta chain is from a study of technical replicates of blood from a few donors. The V end lost 5 bases, the J end lost 4 bases, and 11 bases lay between the germline ends. The V gene's germline CDR1 is MNHEY and CDR2 SVGAGI. This CDR3 comprises 14 residues. Assay: immunoSEQ multiplex PCR; the TCRdb copy retains only in-frame clones and omits some. This sample has about 54,000 clones, with about 93% found just once. This clone is a singleton in its sample. The chain joins TRBV6-5 to TRBJ1-4, with D possibly being TRBD1 (6 bases). Sequenced input: T cells isolated from PBMCs. The clonotype comes from a human donor in good health. The CDR3 sequence: CASSADSYNEKLFF. CDR3 nucleotides: TGTGCCAGCAGTGCGGACAGTTATAATGAAAAACTGTTTTTT.